The subject of this entry is one T cell receptor (beta chain). This entry is derived from a study of cytomegalovirus exposure and HLA in healthy donors. Primers for the PCR totalled 60 Vbeta and 13 Jbeta. Profiled with immunoSEQ multiplex PCR; TCRdb holds only in-frame clones, not every one. The table has roughly 120,000 clones, 74% seen once. CDR3 length: 16 residues. V was pared by 0 bases and J by 0 bases, with 5 bases of the junction left unmatched. CDR1 and CDR2 from the germline V gene are SGDLS and YYNGEE. Source material: PBMCs. The receptor comes from a woman aged 45 to 65 in good health and CMV-seropositive. This chain joins TRBV9 and TRBJ1-1; TRBD1 matches 7 bases. The CDR3 nucleotides read TGTGCCAGCAGCGTAGGTCTGGGACAGATGAACACTGAAGCTTTCTTT. The encoded protein is CASSVGLGQMNTEAFF.